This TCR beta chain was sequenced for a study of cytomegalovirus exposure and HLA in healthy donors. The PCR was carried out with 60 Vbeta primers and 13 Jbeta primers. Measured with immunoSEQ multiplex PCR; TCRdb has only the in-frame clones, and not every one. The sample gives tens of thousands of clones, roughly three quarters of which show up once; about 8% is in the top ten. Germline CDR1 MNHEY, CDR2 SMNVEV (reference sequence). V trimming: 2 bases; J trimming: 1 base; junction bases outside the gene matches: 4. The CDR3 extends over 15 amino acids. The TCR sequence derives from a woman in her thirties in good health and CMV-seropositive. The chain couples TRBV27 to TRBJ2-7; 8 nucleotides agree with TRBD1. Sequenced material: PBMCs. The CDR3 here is CASSLVQGASYEQYF. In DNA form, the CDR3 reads TGTGCCAGCAGTTTAGTCCAGGGGGCGTCCTACGAGCAGTACTTC.